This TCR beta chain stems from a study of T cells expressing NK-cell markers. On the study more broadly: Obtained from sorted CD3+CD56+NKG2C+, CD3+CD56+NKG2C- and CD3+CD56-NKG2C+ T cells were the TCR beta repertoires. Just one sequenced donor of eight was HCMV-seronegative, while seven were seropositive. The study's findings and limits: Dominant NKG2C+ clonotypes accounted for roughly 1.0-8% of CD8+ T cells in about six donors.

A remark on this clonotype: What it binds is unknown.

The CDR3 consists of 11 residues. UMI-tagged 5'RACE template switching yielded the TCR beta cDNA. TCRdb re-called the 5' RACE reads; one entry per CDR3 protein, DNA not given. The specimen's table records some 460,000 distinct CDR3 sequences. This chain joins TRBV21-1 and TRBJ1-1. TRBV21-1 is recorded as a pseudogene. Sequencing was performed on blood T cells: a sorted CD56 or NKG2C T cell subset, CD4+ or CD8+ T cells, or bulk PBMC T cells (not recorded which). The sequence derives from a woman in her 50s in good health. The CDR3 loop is CASGAGTEAFF.